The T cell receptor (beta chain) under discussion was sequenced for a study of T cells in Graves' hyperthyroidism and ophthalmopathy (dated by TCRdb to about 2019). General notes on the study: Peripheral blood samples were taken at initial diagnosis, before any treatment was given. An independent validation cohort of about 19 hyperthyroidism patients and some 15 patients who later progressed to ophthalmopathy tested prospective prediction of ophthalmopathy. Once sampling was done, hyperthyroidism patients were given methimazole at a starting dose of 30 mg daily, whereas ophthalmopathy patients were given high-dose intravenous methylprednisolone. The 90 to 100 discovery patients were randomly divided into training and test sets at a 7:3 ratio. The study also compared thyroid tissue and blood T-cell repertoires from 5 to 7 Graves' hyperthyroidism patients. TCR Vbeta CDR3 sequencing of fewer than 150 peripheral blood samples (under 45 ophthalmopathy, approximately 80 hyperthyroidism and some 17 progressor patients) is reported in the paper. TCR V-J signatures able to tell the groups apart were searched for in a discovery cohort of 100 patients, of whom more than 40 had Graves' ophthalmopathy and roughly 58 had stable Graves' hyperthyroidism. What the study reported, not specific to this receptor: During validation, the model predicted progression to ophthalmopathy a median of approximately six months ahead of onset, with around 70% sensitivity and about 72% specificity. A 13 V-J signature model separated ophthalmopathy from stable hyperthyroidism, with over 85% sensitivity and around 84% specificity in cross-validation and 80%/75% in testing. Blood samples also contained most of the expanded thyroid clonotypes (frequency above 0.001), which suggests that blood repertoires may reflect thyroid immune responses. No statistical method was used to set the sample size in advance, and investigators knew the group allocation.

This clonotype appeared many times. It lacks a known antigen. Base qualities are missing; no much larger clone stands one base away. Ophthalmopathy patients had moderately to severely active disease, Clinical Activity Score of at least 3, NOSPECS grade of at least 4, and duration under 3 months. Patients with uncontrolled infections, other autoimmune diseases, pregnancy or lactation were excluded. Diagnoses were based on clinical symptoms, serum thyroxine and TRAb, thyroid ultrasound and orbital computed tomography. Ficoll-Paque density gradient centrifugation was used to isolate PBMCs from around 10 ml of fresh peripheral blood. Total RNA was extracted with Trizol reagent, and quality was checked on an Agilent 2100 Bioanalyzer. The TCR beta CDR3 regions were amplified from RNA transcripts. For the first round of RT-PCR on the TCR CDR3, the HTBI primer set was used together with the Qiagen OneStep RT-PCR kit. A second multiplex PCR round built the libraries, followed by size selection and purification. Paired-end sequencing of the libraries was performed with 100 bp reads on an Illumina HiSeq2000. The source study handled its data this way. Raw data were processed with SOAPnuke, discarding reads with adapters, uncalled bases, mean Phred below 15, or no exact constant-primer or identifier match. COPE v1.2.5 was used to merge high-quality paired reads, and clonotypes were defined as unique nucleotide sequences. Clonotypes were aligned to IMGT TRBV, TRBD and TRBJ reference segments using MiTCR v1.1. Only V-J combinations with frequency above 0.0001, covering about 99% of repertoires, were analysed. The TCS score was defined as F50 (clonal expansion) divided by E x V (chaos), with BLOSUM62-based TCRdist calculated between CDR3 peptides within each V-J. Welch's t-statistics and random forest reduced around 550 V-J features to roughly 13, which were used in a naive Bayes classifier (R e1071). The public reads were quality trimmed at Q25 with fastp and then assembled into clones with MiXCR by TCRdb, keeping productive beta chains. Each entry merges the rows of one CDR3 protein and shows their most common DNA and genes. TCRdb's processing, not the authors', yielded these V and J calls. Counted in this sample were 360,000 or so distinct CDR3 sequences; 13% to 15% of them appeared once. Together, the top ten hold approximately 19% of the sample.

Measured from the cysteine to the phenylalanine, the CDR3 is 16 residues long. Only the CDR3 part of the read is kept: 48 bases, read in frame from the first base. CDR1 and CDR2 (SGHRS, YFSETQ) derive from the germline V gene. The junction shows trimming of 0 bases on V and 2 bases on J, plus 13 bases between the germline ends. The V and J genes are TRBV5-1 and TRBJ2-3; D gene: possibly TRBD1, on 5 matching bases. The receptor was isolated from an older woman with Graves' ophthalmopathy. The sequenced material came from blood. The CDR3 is CASSLAIQALTDTQYF. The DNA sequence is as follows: TGCGCCAGCAGCTTGGCCATACAGGCCCTCACAGATACGCAGTATTTT.